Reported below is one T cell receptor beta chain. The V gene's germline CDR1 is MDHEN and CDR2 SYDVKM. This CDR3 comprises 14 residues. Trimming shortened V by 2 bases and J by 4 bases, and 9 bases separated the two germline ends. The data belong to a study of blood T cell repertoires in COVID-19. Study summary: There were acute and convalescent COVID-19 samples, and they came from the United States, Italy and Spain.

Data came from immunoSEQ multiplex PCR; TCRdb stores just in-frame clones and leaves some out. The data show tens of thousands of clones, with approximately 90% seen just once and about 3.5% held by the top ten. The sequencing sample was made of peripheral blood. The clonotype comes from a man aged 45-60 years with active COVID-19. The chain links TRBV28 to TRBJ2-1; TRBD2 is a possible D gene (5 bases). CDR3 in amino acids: CASSLTGTYNEQFF. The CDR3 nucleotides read TGTGCCAGCAGTTTAACGGGAACTTACAATGAGCAGTTCTTC.